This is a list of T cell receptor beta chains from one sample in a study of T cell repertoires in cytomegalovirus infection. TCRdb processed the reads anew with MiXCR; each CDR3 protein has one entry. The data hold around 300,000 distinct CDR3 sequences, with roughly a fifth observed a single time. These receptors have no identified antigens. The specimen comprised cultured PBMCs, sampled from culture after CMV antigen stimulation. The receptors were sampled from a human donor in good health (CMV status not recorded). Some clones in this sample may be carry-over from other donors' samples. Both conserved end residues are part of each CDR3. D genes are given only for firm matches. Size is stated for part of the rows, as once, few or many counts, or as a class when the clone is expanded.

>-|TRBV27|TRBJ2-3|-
TGTGCCAGCAGTTTACGGCAGCTCACAGATACGCAGTATTTT
CASSLRQLTDTQYF
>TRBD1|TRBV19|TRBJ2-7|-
TGTGCCAGTGGAAGGACAGGGGGGGAATACGAGCAGTACTTC
CASGRTGGEYEQYF
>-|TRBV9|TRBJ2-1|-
TGTGCCAGCAGCGCCATTCGGGCATCCCAACGGAATGAGCAGTTCTTC
CASSAIRASQRNEQFF
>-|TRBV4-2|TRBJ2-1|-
TGTGCCAGCAGCCAAGTCTCGACCTTCAATGAGCAGTTCTTC
CASSQVSTFNEQFF
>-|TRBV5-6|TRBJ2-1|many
TGTGCCAGCAAATTACCGGGATTTTCAGGCAATGAGCAGTTCTTC
CASKLPGFSGNEQFF
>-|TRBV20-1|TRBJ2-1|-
TGCAGTGCTAGCGGGCGCGCGTATGAGCAGTTCTTC
CSASGRAYEQFF
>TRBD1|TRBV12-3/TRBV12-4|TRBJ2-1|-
TGTGCCAGCAGTACGACAGGGGGGCAGTTCTTC
CASSTTGGQFF
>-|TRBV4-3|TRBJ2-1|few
TGCGCCAGCACTCAAGATATCACCCCCACGGGGTATGGTGAGCAGTTCTTC
CASTQDITPTGYGEQFF
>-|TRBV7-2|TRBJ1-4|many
TGTGCCAGCAGCTTAGCTTGGTCAACTAATGAAAAACTGTTTTTT
CASSLAWSTNEKLFF
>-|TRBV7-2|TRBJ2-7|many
TGTGCCAGCAGTCCGAAGTACGAGCAGTACTTC
CASSPKYEQYF
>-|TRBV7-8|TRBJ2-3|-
TGTGCCAGCAGCTTATCGGTGGGGGGACTCTCGGGCGGAGATACGCAGTATTTT
CASSLSVGGLSGGDTQYF
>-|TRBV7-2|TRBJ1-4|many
TGTGCCAGCAGCCTCAAGACAGATCGTAATGAAAAACTGTTTTTT
CASSLKTDRNEKLFF
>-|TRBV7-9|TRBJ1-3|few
TGTGCCAGCAGCTTGTCAGGGCTCGGCGGAAACACCATATATTTT
CASSLSGLGGNTIYF
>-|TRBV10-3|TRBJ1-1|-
TGTGCCATCAGGGACAGCACCTACACTGAAGCTTTCTTT
CAIRDSTYTEAFF